This paragraph covers one T cell receptor (beta chain) sequence. As yet, its antigen is unknown. The sample belongs to a study of shared clonotypes between healthy human individuals. In the study overall: Samples came from a couple of female and a few male donors aged 18 to 49. Donors had three CD4 naive, three CD4 memory, two CD8 naive and one CD8 memory plate apiece. Findings of the study overall: For naive CD4 cells, approximately 4.7% of clonotypes were shared across several donors.

Profiled with immunoSEQ multiplex PCR; TCRdb holds only in-frame clones, not every one. The data contain about 680,000 clones, about 92% of them singletons. As defined, naive CD8 cells were CD45RO-negative and positively selected for CCR7, with terminally differentiated effector memory CD45RA+ cells excluded. Each sample came from a Caucasian adult donor living in Nashville, Tennessee. Germline V gene sequence: CDR1 MNHEY, CDR2 SMNVEV (reference sequence). CDR3 size: 17 residues. J was trimmed by 0 bases and V by 6 bases; bases with no gene match: 13. The chain recombines TRBV27 with TRBJ2-7, with 8 bases identical to TRBD2. Sequencing was done on a sample of naive CD8+ T cells sorted from blood. This clonotype was obtained from a man aged 25 to 45 in good health. CDR3: CASRPNSGLAGSYEQYF. The CDR3 DNA reads as TGTGCCAGCAGGCCCAACTCGGGGCTAGCGGGCTCCTACGAGCAGTACTTC.